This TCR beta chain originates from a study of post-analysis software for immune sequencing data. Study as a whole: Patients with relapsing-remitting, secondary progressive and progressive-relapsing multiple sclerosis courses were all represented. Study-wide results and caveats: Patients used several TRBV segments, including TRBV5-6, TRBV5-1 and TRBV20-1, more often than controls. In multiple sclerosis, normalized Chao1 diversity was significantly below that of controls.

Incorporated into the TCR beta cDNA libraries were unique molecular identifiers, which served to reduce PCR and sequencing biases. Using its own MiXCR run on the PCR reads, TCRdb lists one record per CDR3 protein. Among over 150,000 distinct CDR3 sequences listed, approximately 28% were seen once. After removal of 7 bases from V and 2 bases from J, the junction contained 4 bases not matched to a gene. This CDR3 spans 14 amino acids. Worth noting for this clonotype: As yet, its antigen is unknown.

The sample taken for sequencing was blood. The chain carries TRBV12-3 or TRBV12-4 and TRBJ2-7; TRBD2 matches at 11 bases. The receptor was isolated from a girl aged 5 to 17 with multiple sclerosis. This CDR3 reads CASNLAGGTYEQYF. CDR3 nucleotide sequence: TGTGCCAGCAATCTAGCGGGAGGTACCTACGAGCAGTACTTC.